Presented here are 9 T cell receptor beta chains from one specimen sequenced in a study of identical twins. In TCRdb, the 5' RACE reads were re-called with MiXCR into one record per CDR3 protein. Of roughly 700,000 distinct CDR3 sequences in the sample, 8.6% are singletons; the top ten hold 0.98%. These data also featured in a second study, about yellow fever vaccine responses in identical twins.

What was sequenced was PBMCs. These receptors were obtained from a woman aged 18-29 years in good health.

This clonotype has more than one count but fewer than ten. This chain joins TRBV28 and TRBJ2-2, with 8 nucleotides matching TRBD2. Germline values: CDR1 MDHEN, CDR2 SYDVKM. The CDR3 sequence is 15 residues long. J lost 0 bases, V lost 11 bases, and 8 bases had no gene match. In DNA, the CDR3 is TGTGCCGTCACTCGGGGGGGGCCGAACACCGGGGAGCTGTTTTTT. Amino acids: CAVTRGGPNTGELFF.

This clonotype was observed many times. The CDR3 DNA is TGTGCCAGCAGCCAGCGGGGACAGCCGATCTATTTCTTC. This gives the protein CASSQRGQPIYFF. The chain joins TRBV14 to TRBJ2-1; D is perhaps TRBD1 (7 bases). CDR1 SGHDN and CDR2 FVKESK come from the germline V gene. V was trimmed by 3 bases and J by 16 bases, leaving 19 bases between them. CDR3 size: 13 residues.

The gene calls are TRBV6-2 or TRBV6-3 and TRBJ2-3, with TRBD2 matching over 9 bases. V gave up 5 bases and J gave up 2 bases; unmatched junction bases: 8. The CDR3 is made up of 16 amino acids. CDR1 and CDR2 from the germline V gene are MNHEY and SVGEGT. This chain's CDR3 is CASSRPGLALTDTQYF. The CDR3 DNA follows: TGTGCCAGCAGTCGACCGGGACTAGCTCTCACAGATACGCAGTATTTT.

The V gene is TRBV5-1, the J gene TRBJ2-5, with TRBD1 as a possible D gene (5 bases). V lost 1 base, J lost 5 bases, and 12 bases lay in between. The CDR3 is 14 amino acids. Germline assignment: CDR1 SGHRS and CDR2 YFSETQ. In nucleotides, the CDR3 is TGCGCCAGCAGCTTGACAGGCACCTTCGAGACCCAGTACTTC. Protein: CASSLTGTFETQYF. The full variable domain, its missing parts supplied by reference TRBV5-1 and TRBJ2-5, is KAGVTQTPRYLIKTRGQQVTLSCSPISGHRSVSWYQQTPGQGLQFLFEYFSETQRNKGNFPGRFSGRQFSNSRSEMNVSTLELGDSALYLCASSLTGTFETQYFGPGTRLLVL.

This chain links TRBV6-4 with TRBJ2-1, with D unclear. CDR3 length: 13 amino acids. The V end was cut by 3 bases, the J end by 13 bases, with 16 bases between. Looked up from germline, CDR1 is MRHNA and CDR2 is SNTAGT. The CDR3 bases are TGTGCCAGCAGTGAAGCCAGGACCTCACACCAGTTCTTC. Residues: CASSEARTSHQFF.

The J gene is TRBJ2-2, the V gene TRBV2, with 10 bases lining up with TRBD2. This CDR3 contains 17 residues. Looked up from germline, CDR1 is SNHLY and CDR2 is FYNNEI. The V segment lost 5 bases and the J segment 1 base; nucleotides outside the gene matches: 7. For the CDR3, the DNA is TGTGCCAGCAGTCGGAGTTCTAGCGGGGGGAACACCGGGGAGCTGTTTTTT. This translates into CASSRSSSGGNTGELFF.

The chain links TRBV20-1 to TRBJ2-7, with TRBD2 matching over 10 bases. The CDR3 extends over 15 amino acids. With V trimmed by 3 bases and J by 4 bases, 9 bases remained unmatched. The germline V gene has CDR1 DFQATT and CDR2 SNEGSKA (reference sequence). The CDR3 spells CSASTSGTSLYEQYF. DNA of the CDR3: TGCAGTGCTAGTACTAGCGGGACCTCATTATACGAGCAGTACTTC.

The chain uses TRBV6-2 or TRBV6-3 and TRBJ2-1; 9 bases are a match to TRBD1. The CDR3 length is 13 residues. Trimming cost V 6 bases and J 8 bases; bases outside gene matches: 5. Looked up from germline, CDR1 is MNHEY and CDR2 is SVGEGT. The CDR3 coding sequence is TGTGCCAGCAGGGGGACAGGGTCTCATGAGCAGTTCTTC. Its translation: CASRGTGSHEQFF.

This clonotype was picked up a small number of times. This rearrangement joins TRBV20-1 to TRBJ2-2; D uncertain. V dropped 3 bases and J dropped 11 bases, with 13 bases sitting between them. This CDR3 has 12 amino acids. Germline V gene lookup returns CDR1 DFQATT and CDR2 SNEGSKA (reference sequence). CDR3 region: CSASSSGRELFF. The DNA for the CDR3 is TGCAGTGCTAGTTCTTCAGGCCGAGAGCTGTTTTTT.